This T cell receptor (beta chain) originates from a study of T cells in Graves' hyperthyroidism and ophthalmopathy. TCR beta CDR3 sequences were amplified from RNA transcripts. First-round RT-PCR targeting the TCR CDR3 was performed with the HTBI primer set. Using its own MiXCR run on the multiplex PCR reads, TCRdb lists one record per CDR3 protein. The repertoire holds 460,000 or so distinct CDR3 sequences, with around 15% as singletons. This clonotype was counted ten times or more. V shed 3 bases and J 9 bases; nucleotides not matched to a gene: 6. Per the germline V gene, CDR1 is LGHDT and CDR2 is YNNKEL (reference sequence). There are 15 residues in the CDR3.

The source material was blood. The V and J genes are TRBV3-1 and TRBJ2-1; TRBD2 agrees at 12 bases. This receptor was identified in a woman aged 18-29 years with Graves' hyperthyroidism. The CDR3 sequence: CASSQTGTSGSEQFF. The DNA of the CDR3 is TGTGCCAGCAGCCAGACGGGGACTAGCGGGTCTGAGCAGTTCTTC.